These 22 T cell receptor beta chains were sequenced from one sample in a study of blood T cell repertoires in COVID-19. Profiling relied on immunoSEQ multiplex PCR, and the TCRdb table lists in-frame clones only, not all of them. The data show 50,000 to 60,000 clones, roughly 85% seen once. Sequencing input: peripheral blood. These receptors were obtained from a human donor in a cohort sampled during active COVID-19.

The genes are TRBV29-1 and TRBJ1-1; possible D gene TRBD1, 5 bases. This CDR3 contains 12 residues. The V and J ends lost 4 bases and 3 bases respectively, with 9 bases between them. Germline CDR1 reads SQVTM; CDR2 reads ANQGSEA. CDR3 amino acids: CSVGGGDTEAFF. In nucleotides, the CDR3 is TGCAGCGTTGGAGGAGGGGACACTGAAGCTTTCTTT.

The sample holds a few counts of this clone. This rearrangement joins TRBV28 to TRBJ2-7; no clear D. V dropped 5 bases and J dropped 2 bases, with 25 bases sitting between them. The CDR3 is made up of 18 amino acids. Germline V gives CDR1 MDHEN, CDR2 SYDVKM. The CDR3 is CASSKVTGSNLKTYEQYF. CDR3 bases: TGTGCCAGCAGTAAAGTTACGGGTTCGAATCTCAAAACCTACGAGCAGTACTTC. Using reference TRBV28 and TRBJ2-7 for the parts outside the CDR3, the full variable domain is DVKVTQSSRYLVKRTGEKVFLECVQDMDHENMFWYRQDPGLGLRLIYFSYDVKMKEKGDIPEGYSVSREKKERFSLILESASTNQTSMYLCASSKVTGSNLKTYEQYFGPGTRLTVT.

The chain joins TRBV19 to TRBJ2-5, with 13 nucleotides matching TRBD2. Germline V CDR1 and CDR2: LNHDA, SQIVND (reference sequence). The CDR3 covers 16 residues. The junction had 0 bases not matched to a gene; V was cut back by 1 base and J by 1 base. The CDR3 here is CASSIGLAGGQETQYF. The DNA for the CDR3 is TGTGCCAGTAGTATAGGACTAGCGGGAGGCCAAGAGACCCAGTACTTC. The variable domain in full, completed from reference TRBV19 and TRBJ2-5, reads DGGITQSPKYLFRKEGQNVTLSCEQNLNHDAMYWYRQDPGQGLRLIYYSQIVNDFQKGDIAEGYSVSREKKESFPLTVTSAQKNPTAFYLCASSIGLAGGQETQYFGPGTRLLVL.

This clone was observed a single time. CDR3 nucleotides: TGTGCCAGCAGCCGACTCGGGGGGAGCGGGGAGCTGTTTTTT. This encodes CASSRLGGSGELFF. This chain links TRBV6-2 or TRBV6-3 with TRBJ2-2; 7 bases are a match to TRBD2. The CDR3 sequence is 14 residues long. V lost 6 bases, J lost 7 bases, and 8 bases stayed unmatched. Germline CDR1 and CDR2: MNHEY and SVGEGT.

This clone was detected once. The chain couples TRBV29-1 to TRBJ1-1; D is possibly TRBD1 (6 bases). V was pared by 8 bases and J by 4 bases, with 14 bases between. This CDR3 spans 12 amino acids. The germline V gene has CDR1 SQVTM and CDR2 ANQGSEA. The CDR3 sequence: CSSTTGSTEAFF. In nucleotides, the CDR3 is TGCAGCTCGACAACAGGGAGCACTGAAGCTTTCTTT.

This rearrangement joins TRBV19 to TRBJ1-2, with 7 bases lining up with TRBD1. CDR3 size: 15 residues. V shed 1 base, J shed 6 bases, and the junction held 8 bases outside the gene matches. Germline CDR1 LNHDA, CDR2 SQIVND (reference sequence). The CDR3, as DNA: TGTGCCAGTAGTATAGGACAGGGCCGATCGGATGGCTACACCTTC. Translating it yields CASSIGQGRSDGYTF. The complete variable domain, with remaining parts taken from reference TRBV19 and TRBJ1-2, reads DGGITQSPKYLFRKEGQNVTLSCEQNLNHDAMYWYRQDPGQGLRLIYYSQIVNDFQKGDIAEGYSVSREKKESFPLTVTSAQKNPTAFYLCASSIGQGRSDGYTFGSGTRLTVV.

The chain recombines TRBV14 with TRBJ2-5; TRBD2 aligns across 12 bases. This CDR3 is 15 amino acids long. Unmatched junction bases numbered 2, after V lost 1 base and J lost 5 bases. Germline CDR1 SGHDN, CDR2 FVKESK. In nucleotides, the CDR3 is TGTGCCAGCAGCCAAGGACTAGCGGGAGTGGAGACCCAGTACTTC. This translates into CASSQGLAGVETQYF.

The chain is built from TRBV9 and TRBJ1-1; no clear D. Germline V gene data show CDR1 as SGDLS and CDR2 as YYNGEE. With 0 bases removed from V and 1 base from J, the gap between germline ends came to 7 bases. The CDR3 is 14 amino acids. The CDR3 spells CASSVVSQNTEAFF. The CDR3 coding sequence is TGTGCCAGCAGCGTAGTCAGTCAGAACACTGAAGCTTTCTTT.

The rearrangement links TRBV21-1 to TRBJ1-1; the table gives TRBD1 as D, unverified against the DNA. TRBV21-1 is assigned pseudogene status. The CDR3 is 14 amino acids. The CDR3 DNA sequence: TGTGCCAGCAGCAGAAAACAGAAAAACACTGAAGCTTTCTTT. It yields the protein CASSRKQKNTEAFF.

The V and J genes are TRBV15 and TRBJ1-2; D is unclear. The CDR3 consists of 14 residues. V lost 0 bases and J 2 bases, leaving 7 bases between the germline ends. Germline CDR1 and CDR2: LNHNV and YYDKDF (reference sequence). This chain's CDR3 is CATSRDLSNYGYTF. CDR3 in DNA: TGTGCCACCAGCAGAGATCTTTCGAACTATGGCTACACCTTC.

This clone has more than one count but fewer than ten. The gene calls are TRBV6-6 and TRBJ2-7; 9 nucleotides align to TRBD1. Germline values: CDR1 MNHNY, CDR2 SVGAGI (reference sequence). The V and J ends lost 7 bases and 6 bases, in that order; junction bases with no gene match: 10. This CDR3 is 14 amino acids long. CDR3 protein: CASNGQGQFGEQYF. CDR3 sequence (DNA): TGTGCCAGCAATGGACAGGGGCAGTTCGGCGAGCAGTACTTC.

This chain joins TRBV4-1 and TRBJ2-4; 7 nucleotides line up with TRBD1. CDR1 is MGHRA, CDR2 YSYEKL, per germline. After removal of 4 bases from V and 0 bases from J, the junction contained 6 bases not matched to a gene. The CDR3 is made up of 16 amino acids. DNA of the CDR3: TGCGCCAGCAGCCCCCGGGACAGAGTAGCCAAAAACATTCAGTACTTC. Amino acid sequence: CASSPRDRVAKNIQYF.

The CDR3 loop is CASSPAGETQYF. CDR3 bases: TGTGCCAGCAGCCCTGCAGGAGAGACCCAGTACTTC. V usage is TRBV12-3 or TRBV12-4 and J usage is TRBJ2-5, with D unclear. The CDR3 loop spans 12 amino acids. The V and J ends lost 6 bases and 4 bases respectively, with 9 bases between them.

This chain's CDR3 is CASSPGLATSTDTQYF. The CDR3 nucleotides read TGTGCCAGCAGCCCCGGACTAGCGACTAGCACAGATACGCAGTATTTT. The chain carries TRBV7-3 and TRBJ2-3, with TRBD2 matching 9 bases. Germline values: CDR1 SGHTA, CDR2 FQGTGA. V lost 5 bases to trimming and J lost 0 bases; unmatched junction nucleotides: 6. The CDR3 is made up of 16 amino acids.

The V call is TRBV19, the J call TRBJ2-3; D possibly corresponds to TRBD1 (5 bases). The CDR3 runs 16 residues. The V gene's germline CDR1 is LNHDA and CDR2 SQIVND (reference sequence). The CDR3: CATDRGPAQASTTQYF. CDR3 in DNA: TGTGCGACCGACAGAGGTCCTGCACAGGCCTCCACGACGCAGTATTTT.

The rearrangement links TRBV4-2 to TRBJ2-7, with a possible D match to TRBD1 (5 bases). This CDR3 has 14 residues. V shed 4 bases and J shed 4 bases, with 14 bases lying between them. Germline CDR1 LGHNA, CDR2 YNFKEQ. The CDR3 loop reads CASSPGPGFYEQYF. The CDR3 DNA reads TGTGCCAGCAGCCCAGGGCCTGGGTTTTACGAGCAGTACTTC.

The CDR3 bases are TGTGCCAGCACCCCTGGGCGTTTTGAGCAGTTCTTC. This encodes CASTPGRFEQFF. The V call is TRBV12-3 or TRBV12-4, the J call TRBJ2-1; D not certain. This CDR3 has 12 residues. Trimming pared 7 bases from V and 9 bases from J, leaving 13 bases between.

J is TRBJ2-7 and V is TRBV28; 10 bases line up with TRBD2. The CDR3 totals 15 residues. The germline CDR1 and CDR2 sequences are MDHEN and SYDVKM. J gave up 0 bases and V 2 bases, and 1 base lay outside the gene matches. CDR3 sequence reads: CASSLPSGGSYEQYF. The CDR3 DNA reads TGTGCCAGCAGTTTACCTAGCGGGGGCTCCTACGAGCAGTACTTC. Full variable domain (remainder filled in from reference TRBV28 and TRBJ2-7): DVKVTQSSRYLVKRTGEKVFLECVQDMDHENMFWYRQDPGLGLRLIYFSYDVKMKEKGDIPEGYSVSREKKERFSLILESASTNQTSMYLCASSLPSGGSYEQYFGPGTRLTVT.

The V call is TRBV6-5, the J call TRBJ2-1, with TRBD2 identical over 10 bases. Germline assignment: CDR1 MNHEY and CDR2 SVGAGI. The CDR3 is 16 amino acids. J lost 5 bases, V lost 2 bases, and 6 bases had no gene match. CDR3 sequence (DNA): TGTGCCAGCAGTTACACACTAGCGGGATTGAACAATGAGCAGTTCTTC. The encoded protein is CASSYTLAGLNNEQFF.

This sequence joins TRBV13 and TRBJ2-1; D unresolved. This CDR3 has 15 amino acids. Germline V gene sequence: CDR1 PRHDT, CDR2 FYEKMQ (reference sequence). Trimming removed 0 bases from V and 6 bases from J, with 12 bases in between. The CDR3, as DNA: TGTGCCAGCAGCTTAGGGGGTGGAGTGGGCAATGAGCAGTTCTTC. Its protein product is CASSLGGGVGNEQFF.

The table lists this clone with a few counts. The V gene is TRBV28, the J gene TRBJ1-2; 7 bases line up with TRBD1. The germline gives CDR1 MDHEN, CDR2 SYDVKM. This CDR3 region has 15 residues. The V segment lost 6 bases and the J segment 1 base; nucleotides outside the gene matches: 8. The CDR3 loop reads CASRMQGEINYGYTF. CDR3 DNA sequence: TGTGCCAGCAGGATGCAGGGGGAGATTAACTATGGCTACACCTTC.

This clone was counted a single time. The genes are TRBV29-1 and TRBJ1-6; 7 positions agree with TRBD1. The CDR3 is 13 amino acids. V lost 7 bases to trimming and J lost 8 bases; unmatched junction nucleotides: 8. Germline CDR1 is SQVTM and CDR2 is ANQGSEA. CDR3 DNA sequence: TGCAGCGCACGGACAGGTTATGATTCACCCCTCCACTTT. This translates into CSARTGYDSPLHF.